Included here is one TCR beta chain sequence, with context. Its target antigen remains unknown. It has no much larger one-base neighbor in the sample; base qualities were not kept. These data come from a study of T-cell reconstitution after alpha-beta-depleted transplantation in children (TCRdb year 2016). Some background on the complete study: The study quantitatively tracked T-cell immune reconstitution after TCRalphabeta/CD19-depleted allogeneic hematopoietic cell transplantation in children using TCR repertoire profiling.

Preparation of the library involved PCR. Sequenced on an Illumina HiSeq 2500. TCR library preparation used molecular barcoding, with unique molecular identifiers applied to normalize quantification of the TCRbeta repertoire. TCRdb's own reprocessing of the public reads used fastp at Q25 and MiXCR and kept productive beta chains. Every distinct CDR3 protein forms one entry, paired with its most common genes and DNA. The sample table holds 500,000 or so distinct CDR3 sequences, of which approximately 32% were seen once. The biggest ten clones account for 2% to 2.5% of the sample. The receptor comes from a human donor who donated a stem cell graft to a child with aplastic anemia. The sample here was PBMCs from the stem cell graft donor, taken from the stem cell graft.

The DNA sequence is TGTGCCACCAGCAGAGATCGGACGGGAGGGACCGGGGAGCTGTTTTTT. It codes for CATSRDRTGGTGELFF. The chain is encoded by TRBV15 joined to TRBJ2-2; 8 nucleotides in the junction match TRBD2. The germline V gene (reference sequence) supplies CDR1 LNHNV and CDR2 YYDKDF. Germline trimming amounts to 0 bases on V and 5 bases on J, with 5 as the count of junction bases outside the gene matches. The CDR3 starts with the cysteine, ends with the phenylalanine, and has 16 residues. The DNA shown is the 48-base CDR3, in frame from base 1.